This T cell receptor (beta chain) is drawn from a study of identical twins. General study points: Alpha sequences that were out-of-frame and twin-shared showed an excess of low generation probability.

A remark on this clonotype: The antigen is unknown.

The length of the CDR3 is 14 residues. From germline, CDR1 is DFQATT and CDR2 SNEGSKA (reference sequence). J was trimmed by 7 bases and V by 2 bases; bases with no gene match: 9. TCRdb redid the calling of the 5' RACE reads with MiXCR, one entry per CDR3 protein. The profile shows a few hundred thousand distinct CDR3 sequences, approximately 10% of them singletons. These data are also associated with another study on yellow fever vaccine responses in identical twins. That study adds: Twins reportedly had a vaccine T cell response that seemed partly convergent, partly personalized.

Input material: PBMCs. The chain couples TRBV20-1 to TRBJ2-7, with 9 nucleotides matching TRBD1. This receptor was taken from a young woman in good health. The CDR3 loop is CSARLGQGEGEQYF. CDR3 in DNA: TGCAGTGCTAGACTGGGACAGGGTGAGGGAGAGCAGTACTTC.